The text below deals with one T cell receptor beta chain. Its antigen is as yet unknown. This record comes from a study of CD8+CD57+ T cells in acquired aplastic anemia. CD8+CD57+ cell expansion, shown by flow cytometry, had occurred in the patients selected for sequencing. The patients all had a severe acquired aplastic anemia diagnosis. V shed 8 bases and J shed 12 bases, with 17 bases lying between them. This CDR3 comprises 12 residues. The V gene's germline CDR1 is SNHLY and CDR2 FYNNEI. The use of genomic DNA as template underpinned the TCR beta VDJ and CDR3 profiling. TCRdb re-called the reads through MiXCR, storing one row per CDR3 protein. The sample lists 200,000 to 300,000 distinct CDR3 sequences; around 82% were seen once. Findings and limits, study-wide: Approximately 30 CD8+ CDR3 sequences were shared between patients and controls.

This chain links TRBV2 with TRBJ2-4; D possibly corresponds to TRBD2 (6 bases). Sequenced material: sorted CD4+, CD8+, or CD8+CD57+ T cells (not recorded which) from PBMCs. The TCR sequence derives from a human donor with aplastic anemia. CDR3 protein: CASGGAGINQYF. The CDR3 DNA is TGTGCCAGCGGAGGTGCGGGGATCAATCAGTACTTC.